Presented here are 27 T cell receptor beta chains from one specimen sequenced in a study of OX40 agonist ivuxolimab in advanced cancers. Only in-frame clones appear in the TCRdb table, and some are missing; sequencing was by immunoSEQ multiplex PCR. The sample lists roughly 140,000 clones, 94% occurring once. The sample in question was CD4+ or CD8+ T cells sorted from blood, obtained in a trial of the OX40 agonist ivuxolimab. The origin of the receptors is an adult with an advanced solid tumor such as melanoma, head and neck, liver or kidney cancer.

This sequence joins TRBV2 and TRBJ1-2; D is unclear. The V gene lost 3 bases and the J gene lost 0 bases, with 5 bases spanning the gap. Germline loops: CDR1 SNHLY, CDR2 FYNNEI. The CDR3 consists of 13 residues. The CDR3 is CASSDRSNYGYTF. Here the CDR3 DNA reads TGTGCCAGCAGTGACAGATCTAACTATGGCTACACCTTC.

V usage is TRBV6-1 and J usage is TRBJ2-2; D may be TRBD1 (6 bases). Looked up from germline, CDR1 is MNHNS and CDR2 is SASEGT. This CDR3 has 17 amino acids. V was trimmed by 3 bases and J by 4 bases, leaving 18 bases between them. This CDR3 reads CASSDAQGKSVTGELFF. The CDR3 DNA is TGTGCCAGCAGTGACGCACAGGGTAAATCGGTCACCGGGGAGCTGTTTTTT.

The J gene is TRBJ2-7, the V gene TRBV6-1; D may correspond to TRBD1 or TRBD2 (5 bases each). The V gene's germline CDR1 is MNHNS and CDR2 SASEGT. This CDR3 region has 17 residues. The V end was cut by 3 bases, the J end by 2 bases, with 20 bases between. The CDR3 loop is CASSELTDDWGTYEQYF. The CDR3 region has the DNA TGTGCCAGCAGTGAGTTGACCGACGACTGGGGGACCTACGAGCAGTACTTC.

The V gene is TRBV7-9, the J gene TRBJ2-1, with 13 bases aligning to TRBD2. After removal of 6 bases from V and 8 bases from J, the junction contained 7 bases not matched to a gene. Germline V gene data show CDR1 as SEHNR and CDR2 as FQNEAQ (reference sequence). The CDR3 is made up of 15 amino acids. CDR3 DNA: TGTGCCAGCAGTCTACTAGCGGGAGGGGGCGATGAGCAGTTCTTC. It translates to CASSLLAGGGDEQFF.

The V call is TRBV6-5, the J call TRBJ1-4; TRBD1 aligns across 10 bases. This CDR3 has 15 amino acids. V shed 6 bases and J 6 bases; nucleotides not matched to a gene: 7. Germline V lookup: CDR1 MNHEY, CDR2 SVGAGI. The CDR3 protein is CASRSWGTGDEKLFF. The CDR3 DNA is TGTGCCAGCAGGTCCTGGGGGACAGGGGATGAAAAACTGTTTTTT.

This clone was recorded once. The chain joins TRBV5-4 to TRBJ2-7, with D possibly being TRBD1 or TRBD2 (5 bases each). The CDR3 contains 16 residues. V gave up 4 bases and J gave up 2 bases, with 19 bases separating them. Looked up from germline, CDR1 is SGHNT and CDR2 is YYREEE (reference sequence). CDR3 amino acids: CASSPNAGMGAYEQYF. As DNA, the CDR3 is TGTGCCAGCAGCCCGAATGCTGGGATGGGGGCCTACGAGCAGTACTTC.

The gene calls are TRBV7-2 and TRBJ2-2, with no clear D. The CDR3 contains 13 residues. Trimming stripped 7 bases from V and 0 bases from J, with 6 bases between. Germline CDR1 SGHTA, CDR2 FQGNSA. The CDR3 nucleotides are TGTGCCAGCACCGGATCGAACACCGGGGAGCTGTTTTTT. Encoded protein: CASTGSNTGELFF. Complete variable domain (other parts from reference TRBV7-2 and TRBJ2-2): GAGVSQSPSNKVTEKGKDVELRCDPISGHTALYWYRQSLGQGLEFLIYFQGNSAPDKSGLPSDRFSAERTGGSVSTLTIQRTQQEDSAVYLCASTGSNTGELFFGEGSRLTVL.

The chain links TRBV28 to TRBJ1-1; 8 bases fit TRBD1. V lost 4 bases to trimming and J lost 4 bases; unmatched junction nucleotides: 11. This CDR3 has 16 amino acids. Germline V gives CDR1 MDHEN, CDR2 SYDVKM. CDR3: CASSSTGVPPVTEAFF. For the CDR3, the DNA is TGTGCCAGCAGTTCGACAGGGGTTCCCCCCGTCACTGAAGCTTTCTTT.

The chain carries TRBV5-1 and TRBJ1-3; tentative D call: TRBD1 (6 bases). V shed 0 bases and J shed 0 bases, with 13 bases lying between them. This CDR3 comprises 17 residues. The germline V gene encodes CDR1 SGHRS and CDR2 YFSETQ. The DNA of the CDR3 is TGCGCCAGCAGCTTGGAAGGGGGACATTTCTCTGGAAACACCATATATTTT. Amino acid sequence: CASSLEGGHFSGNTIYF.

CDR3 loop: CASSKTSGGTQYF. The CDR3 DNA reads as TGTGCCAGCAGCAAGACTAGCGGCGGGACGCAGTATTTT. The chain couples TRBV7-2 to TRBJ2-3; 9 nucleotides align to TRBD2. Trimming cost V 5 bases and J 9 bases; bases outside gene matches: 6. The CDR3 is 13 amino acids. The germline gives CDR1 SGHTA, CDR2 FQGNSA.

This chain uses TRBV6-5 with TRBJ2-5; D may match TRBD1 or TRBD2 (6 bases each). Looked up from germline, CDR1 is MNHEY and CDR2 is SVGAGI. The CDR3 is 15 amino acids. V was clipped by 5 bases and J by 2 bases, with 15 bases between them. This CDR3 is CASSPWGAGQETQYF. CDR3 nucleotides: TGTGCCAGCAGTCCCTGGGGGGCAGGGCAAGAGACCCAGTACTTC.

The chain combines TRBV5-1 with TRBJ1-4; TRBD1 agrees at 10 bases. This CDR3 is 14 amino acids long. J lost 6 bases, V lost 6 bases, and 5 bases had no gene match. Germline loops: CDR1 SGHRS, CDR2 YFSETQ. CDR3 residues: CASKRGTGDEKLFF. The CDR3 DNA sequence: TGCGCCAGCAAACGTGGGACAGGGGATGAAAAACTGTTTTTT.

This chain uses TRBV28 with TRBJ1-2, with D unresolved. The CDR3 is 14 amino acids. V was cut by 1 base and J by 6 bases, with 12 bases left in between. Looked up from germline, CDR1 is MDHEN and CDR2 is SYDVKM. The CDR3 is CASSLSGDRDGYTF. The DNA for the CDR3 is TGTGCCAGCAGTTTATCCGGGGATCGGGATGGCTACACCTTC.

This chain links TRBV6-1 with TRBJ2-7, with D possibly being TRBD2 (5 bases). CDR3 size: 12 residues. The germline V gene has CDR1 MNHNS and CDR2 SASEGT. V lost 4 bases and J lost 3, with 7 bases in between. In nucleotides, the CDR3 is TGTGCCAGCAGTGGAGAGGGCTACGAGCAGTACTTC. Translated: CASSGEGYEQYF.

The chain combines TRBV6-5 with TRBJ2-7; D perhaps matches TRBD2 (5 bases). Between the trimmed V and J ends, which lost 0 bases and 7 bases, there was a span of 13 bases. The germline V gene has CDR1 MNHEY and CDR2 SVGAGI. The CDR3 has 14 amino acids. The CDR3 DNA reads as TGTGCCAGCAGTTACTCGGACTCCCTGGGGGAGCAGTACTTC. It translates to CASSYSDSLGEQYF.

The genes are TRBV5-1 and TRBJ2-3; D may correspond to TRBD1 or TRBD2 (5 bases each). Germline CDR1 SGHRS, CDR2 YFSETQ. The CDR3 loop spans 15 amino acids. Trimming took off 4 bases at V and 0 bases at J, with 12 bases between the two ends. CDR3 in DNA: TGCGCCAGCAGCCGAGACCGGGACAGCACAGATACGCAGTATTTT. Protein product: CASSRDRDSTDTQYF.

The CDR3 loop reads CASSSGSQNTEAFF. CDR3 bases: TGTGCCAGCAGTTCAGGGAGCCAGAACACTGAAGCTTTCTTT. The V and J genes are TRBV28 and TRBJ1-1, with a weak D call TRBD1 (5 bases). V lost 4 bases to trimming and J lost 1 base, with 10 bases between them. This CDR3 is built from 14 residues. Germline loops: CDR1 MDHEN, CDR2 SYDVKM. Using reference TRBV28 and TRBJ1-1 for the parts outside the CDR3, the full variable domain is DVKVTQSSRYLVKRTGEKVFLECVQDMDHENMFWYRQDPGLGLRLIYFSYDVKMKEKGDIPEGYSVSREKKERFSLILESASTNQTSMYLCASSSGSQNTEAFFGQGTRLTVV.

V is TRBV11-3 and J is TRBJ1-2; 10 bases are shared with TRBD1. The CDR3 runs 16 residues. Germline V CDR1 and CDR2: SGHNT, YENEEA. V gave up 1 base and J gave up 4 bases; unmatched junction bases: 6. CDR3 residues: CASSLAGTGVSYGYTF. CDR3 DNA: TGTGCCAGCAGCTTAGCGGGGACAGGGGTTTCCTATGGCTACACCTTC.

This rearrangement joins TRBV5-4 to TRBJ1-1; possibly TRBD1 for D (5 bases). Germline-derived CDR1 and CDR2 are SGHNT and YYREEE (reference sequence). V was shortened by 0 bases and J by 3 bases, with 12 bases between the two germline ends. The CDR3 is made up of 15 amino acids. CDR3 sequence reads: CASSLGGTRDTEAFF. For the CDR3, the DNA is TGTGCCAGCAGCTTGGGTGGGACGCGGGACACTGAAGCTTTCTTT.

This chain uses TRBV6-5 with TRBJ1-1; D is possibly TRBD1 (5 bases). Germline assignment: CDR1 MNHEY and CDR2 SVGAGI. CDR3 size: 12 residues. V lost 6 bases to trimming and J lost 6 bases, with 11 bases between them. CDR3 sequence: CASRGGRPEAFF. The CDR3, as DNA: TGTGCCAGCAGGGGGGGAAGGCCTGAAGCTTTCTTT.

The gene calls are TRBV28 and TRBJ1-1; D is ambiguous. The CDR3 extends over 15 amino acids. Germline CDR1 and CDR2: MDHEN and SYDVKM. V was cut by 1 base and J by 1 base, with 10 bases left in between. The DNA for the CDR3 is TGTGCCAGCAGTTTATCTGGAGTGGGGAACACTGAAGCTTTCTTT. Translating it yields CASSLSGVGNTEAFF.

This chain connects TRBV14 to TRBJ2-1, with 10 bases matching TRBD2. Per the germline V gene, CDR1 is SGHDN and CDR2 is FVKESK. The ends lost 2 bases at V and 7 bases at J; junction bases unmatched: 11. The CDR3 length is 17 residues. DNA for the CDR3: TGTGCCAGCAGCCAAAATGTTCAGACTAGCGGGTCAAATGAGCAGTTCTTC. Translation gives CASSQNVQTSGSNEQFF.

The chain is built from TRBV2 and TRBJ1-4, with 7 bases fitting TRBD1. CDR3 size: 13 residues. Germline assignment: CDR1 SNHLY and CDR2 FYNNEI. With V trimmed by 9 bases and J by 7 bases, 8 bases remained unmatched. CDR3 amino acids: CASSQGRGEKLFF. Here the CDR3 DNA reads TGTGCCAGTTCACAGGGGAGGGGTGAAAAACTGTTTTTT.

The chain links TRBV6-6 to TRBJ1-5, with a weak D call TRBD1 (5 bases). This CDR3 is built from 13 residues. Germline V gives CDR1 MNHNY, CDR2 SVGAGI (reference sequence). Trimming cost V 2 bases and J 7 bases, with 9 bases left between them. CDR3 DNA: TGTGCCAGCAGTTACGGGGGATTACAGCCCCAGCATTTT. Protein: CASSYGGLQPQHF.

This rearrangement joins TRBV15 to TRBJ2-5; 9 bases fit TRBD1. The CDR3 covers 15 residues. Trimming at V came to 7 bases and at J to 6 bases, leaving 12 bases not matched to a gene. The germline CDR1 and CDR2 sequences are LNHNV and YYDKDF (reference sequence). CDR3 sequence reads: CATTQWGTGRKTQYF. CDR3 bases: TGTGCCACCACACAATGGGGGACAGGGCGGAAGACCCAGTACTTC. The full variable domain, its missing parts supplied by reference TRBV15 and TRBJ2-5, is DAMVIQNPRYQVTQFGKPVTLSCSQTLNHNVMYWYQQKSSQAPKLLFHYYDKDFNNEADTPDNFQSRRPNTSFCFLDIRSPGLGDTAMYLCATTQWGTGRKTQYFGPGTRLLVL.

This clone was seen just once. The chain joins TRBV5-4 to TRBJ1-5; weak D call: TRBD1 (5 bases). The CDR3 consists of 14 residues. Germline V gene data show CDR1 as SGHNT and CDR2 as YYREEE (reference sequence). V was trimmed by 10 bases and J by 3 bases, leaving 17 bases between them. Here the CDR3 reads CAEPRTGLNQPQHF. In DNA form, the CDR3 reads TGTGCCGAGCCCCGTACGGGGCTCAATCAGCCCCAGCATTTT.

The chain employs TRBV11-2 and TRBJ2-3, with 7 bases aligning to TRBD1. The CDR3 consists of 17 residues. V gave up 4 bases and J gave up 5 bases; unmatched junction bases: 15. Germline V lookup: CDR1 SGHAT, CDR2 FQNNGV. CDR3 residues: CASSSQTGPLNEDTQYF. The CDR3 DNA is TGTGCCAGCAGCTCTCAGACAGGGCCCCTAAACGAAGATACGCAGTATTTT.